Listed here is a single T cell receptor (beta chain). Original processing methods: Reference gene primer amplification gave estimated nucleated cell counts. Clones were read by immunoSEQ multiplex PCR, and TCRdb kept only the in-frame ones, dropping some. V, J and clone size are those of that table, while D and trimming were read from the DNA. Of about 130,000 clones in the sample, roughly 84% were seen once. This CDR3 is built from 14 residues. The V and J ends lost 2 bases and 2 bases respectively, with 9 bases between them. In germline, CDR1 is SGHAT, CDR2 FQDESV (reference sequence). The data were taken from a study of blood T cell repertoires in COVID-19. The overall study: Both acute and convalescent COVID-19 samples were obtained from the United States, Italy and Spain. PBMCs, B-cell-depleted T cells, or T cells provided the cDNA or gDNA that made up the material.

The sequence was collected from a woman under 40 who had recovered from COVID-19. This chain uses TRBV11-1 with TRBJ2-5; D may be TRBD2 (6 bases). Sequencing input: peripheral blood. The CDR3 DNA follows: TGTGCCAGCAGCTTACGGGGGAAACAAGAGACCCAGTACTTC. Translation gives CASSLRGKQETQYF.